The clone carrying this T cell receptor beta chain appeared many times. The antigen is unknown. These data belong to a study of T cell repertoires in cytomegalovirus infection. Study-wide findings and caveats: In two of eight donors, the top clonotype was HLA-C-restricted CMV-specific.

TCRdb processed the reads anew with MiXCR; each CDR3 protein has one entry. The data contain 560,000 or so distinct CDR3 sequences, 16% of them singletons. This CDR3 is built from 14 residues. Trimming stripped 8 bases from V and 2 bases from J, with 15 bases between. From germline, CDR1 is MNHEY and CDR2 SMNVEV (reference sequence). The sample taken for sequencing was CD8+ T cells from PBMCs. The chain couples TRBV27 to TRBJ1-1, with unresolved D. The TCR originated in a human donor in good health (CMV status not recorded). Some clones in this sample may be carry-over from other donors' samples. DNA for the CDR3: TGTGCCAGCTGGGCGGGATTGGGAAACACTGAAGCTTTCTTT. The encoded protein is CASWAGLGNTEAFF.